This note documents a single TCR beta chain sequence. Its specificity is not known. Only in-frame clones appear in the TCRdb table, and some are missing; sequencing was by immunoSEQ multiplex PCR. The sample has 40,000 to 60,000 clones, roughly 90% seen once. These data belong to a study of chemoradiotherapy in HPV16-positive cancers. Losses at the gene ends were 5 bases for V and 5 bases for J; bases not matched to a gene: 4. The CDR3 is 13 amino acids. Germline CDR1 reads SGHTA; CDR2 reads FQGNSA. Study outcomes and limitations: During treatment, candidate HPV-specific clones and E7-related motifs expanded in tumor.

The receptor was derived from a human donor with HPV-associated anogenital cancer. The source was blood, collected from a patient who underwent chemoradiotherapy. The V gene is TRBV7-2, the J gene TRBJ2-5, with TRBD1 identical over 8 bases. In nucleotides, the CDR3 is TGTGCCAGCAGCCCCCGGACAGGGGAGACCCAGTACTTC. Translated: CASSPRTGETQYF.